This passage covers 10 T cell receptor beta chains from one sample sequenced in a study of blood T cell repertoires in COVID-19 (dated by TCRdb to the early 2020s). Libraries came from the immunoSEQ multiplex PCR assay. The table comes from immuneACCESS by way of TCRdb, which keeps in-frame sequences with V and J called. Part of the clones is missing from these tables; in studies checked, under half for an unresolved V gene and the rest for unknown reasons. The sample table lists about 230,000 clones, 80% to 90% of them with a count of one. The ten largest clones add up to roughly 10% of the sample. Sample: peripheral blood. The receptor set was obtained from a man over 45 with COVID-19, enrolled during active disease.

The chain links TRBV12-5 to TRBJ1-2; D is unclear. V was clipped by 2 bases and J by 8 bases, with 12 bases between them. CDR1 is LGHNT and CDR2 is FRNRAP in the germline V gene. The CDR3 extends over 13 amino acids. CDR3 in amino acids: CASGLLPLEGYTF. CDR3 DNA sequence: TGTGCTAGTGGTTTGCTACCCCTTGAAGGCTACACCTTC.

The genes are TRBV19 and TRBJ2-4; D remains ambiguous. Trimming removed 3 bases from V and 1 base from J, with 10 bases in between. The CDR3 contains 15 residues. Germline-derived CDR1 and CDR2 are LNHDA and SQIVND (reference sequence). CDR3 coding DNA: TGTGCCAGTAGTATTGTTACAGTCGCCAAAAACATTCAGTACTTC. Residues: CASSIVTVAKNIQYF.

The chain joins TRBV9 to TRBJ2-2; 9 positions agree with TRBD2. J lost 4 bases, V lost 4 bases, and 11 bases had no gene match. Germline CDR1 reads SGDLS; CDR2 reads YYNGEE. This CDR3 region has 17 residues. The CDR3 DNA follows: TGTGCCAGCAGCCCCCGCGGCGGGGGGGCTGCCACCGGGGAGCTGTTTTTT. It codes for CASSPRGGGAATGELFF.

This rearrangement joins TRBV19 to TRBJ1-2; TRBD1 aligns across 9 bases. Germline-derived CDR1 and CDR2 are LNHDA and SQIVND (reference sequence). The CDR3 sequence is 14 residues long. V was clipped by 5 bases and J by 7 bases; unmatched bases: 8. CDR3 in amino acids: CASSPGTGYVGYTF. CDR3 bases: TGTGCCAGTAGTCCTGGGACAGGGTACGTTGGCTACACCTTC. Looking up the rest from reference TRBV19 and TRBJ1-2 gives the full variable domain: DGGITQSPKYLFRKEGQNVTLSCEQNLNHDAMYWYRQDPGQGLRLIYYSQIVNDFQKGDIAEGYSVSREKKESFPLTVTSAQKNPTAFYLCASSPGTGYVGYTFGSGTRLTVV.

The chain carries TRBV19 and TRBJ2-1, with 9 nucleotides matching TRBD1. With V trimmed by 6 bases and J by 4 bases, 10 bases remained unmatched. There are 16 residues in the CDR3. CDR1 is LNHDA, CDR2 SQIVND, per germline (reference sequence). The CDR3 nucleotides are TGTGCCAGTAGGGGTAGAACAGGGGGCCGGTACAATGAGCAGTTCTTC. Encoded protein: CASRGRTGGRYNEQFF.

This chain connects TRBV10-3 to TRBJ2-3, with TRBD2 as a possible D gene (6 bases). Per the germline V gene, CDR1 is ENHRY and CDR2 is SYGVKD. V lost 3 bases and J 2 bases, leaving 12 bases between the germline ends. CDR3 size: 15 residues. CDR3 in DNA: TGTGCCATCAGTGAACTAGCCGCCCCCACAGATACGCAGTATTTT. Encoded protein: CAISELAAPTDTQYF.

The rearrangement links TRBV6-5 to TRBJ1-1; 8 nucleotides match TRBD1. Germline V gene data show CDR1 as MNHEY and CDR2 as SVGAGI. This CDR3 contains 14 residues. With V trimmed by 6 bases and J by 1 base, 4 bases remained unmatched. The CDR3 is CASRWDRSNTEAFF. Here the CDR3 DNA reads TGTGCCAGCAGGTGGGACAGGTCGAACACTGAAGCTTTCTTT.

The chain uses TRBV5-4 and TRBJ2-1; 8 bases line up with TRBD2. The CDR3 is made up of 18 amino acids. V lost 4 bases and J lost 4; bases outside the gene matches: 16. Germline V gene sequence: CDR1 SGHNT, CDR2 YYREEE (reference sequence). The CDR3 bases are TGTGCCAGCAGCCCTCGGGGGGGAGGGCGAATATCTTACAATGAGCAGTTCTTC. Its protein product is CASSPRGGGRISYNEQFF.

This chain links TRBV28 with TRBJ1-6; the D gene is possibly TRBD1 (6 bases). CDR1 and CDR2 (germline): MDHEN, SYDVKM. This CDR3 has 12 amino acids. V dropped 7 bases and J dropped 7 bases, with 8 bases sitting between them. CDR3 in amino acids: CASTGQNSPLHF. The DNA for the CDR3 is TGTGCCAGCACCGGACAGAATTCACCCCTCCACTTT.

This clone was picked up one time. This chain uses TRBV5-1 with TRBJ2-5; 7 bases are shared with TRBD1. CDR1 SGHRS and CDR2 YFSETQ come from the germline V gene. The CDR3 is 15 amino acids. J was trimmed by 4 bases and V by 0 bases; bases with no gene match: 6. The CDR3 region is CASSLAETGRETQYF. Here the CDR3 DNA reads TGCGCCAGCAGCTTGGCCGAGACAGGGAGAGAGACCCAGTACTTC.